The 18 T cell receptor beta chains in this list originate from one sample, sequenced in a study of identical twins (dated by TCRdb to between 2015 and 2016). Libraries were prepared through 5' RACE. For sequencing, an Illumina HiSeq 2000 was employed. TCRdb redid the processing of the public reads, applying fastp at Q25 and MiXCR, and retained in-frame beta chains. Entries are consolidated by CDR3 protein sequence, retaining the most common genes and DNA. The sample data list over 600,000 distinct CDR3 sequences, and 21% of these were observed just once. Jointly, the top ten make up 4.3% of the sample. The data were also submitted as part of a second study, on T cells expressing NK-cell markers.

The sample consisted of PBMCs. These receptors were obtained from a woman younger than 30 in good health.

The rearrangement joins TRBV7-8 to TRBJ2-2, with D possibly being TRBD2 (6 bases). CDR1 SGHVS and CDR2 FQNEAQ come from the germline V gene. V was clipped by 4 bases and J by 2 bases, with 17 bases between them. This CDR3 has 17 residues. The CDR3: CASSSIPTSYNTGELFF. The DNA of the CDR3 is TGTGCCAGCAGCTCCATTCCGACTAGTTATAACACCGGGGAGCTGTTTTTT.

This clonotype has more than one count but fewer than ten. This rearrangement joins TRBV7-2 to TRBJ2-3; 7 bases line up with TRBD2. The CDR3 length is 16 residues. Germline V lookup: CDR1 SGHTA, CDR2 FQGNSA. Trimming took 1 base from V and 3 from J; bases not matched to a gene: 7. CDR3 sequence reads: CASSLVSGGRTDTQYF. The CDR3 DNA reads as TGTGCCAGCAGCTTAGTCTCGGGAGGTCGTACAGATACGCAGTATTTT.

The chain carries TRBV20-1 and TRBJ2-7, with 12 bases matching TRBD2. CDR1 DFQATT and CDR2 SNEGSKA come from the germline V gene (reference sequence). Trimming removed 0 bases from V and 4 bases from J; junction bases left unmatched: 1. The CDR3 spans 14 residues. In nucleotides, the CDR3 is TGCAGTGCTAGAGATACTAGCGGGAGGTACGAGCAGTACTTC. This sequence encodes CSARDTSGRYEQYF.

The chain recombines TRBV10-3 with TRBJ2-7, with D perhaps TRBD2 (7 bases). Germline CDR1 and CDR2: ENHRY and SYGVKD. This CDR3 region has 12 residues. With 8 bases removed from V and 12 bases from J, the gap between germline ends came to 20 bases. The CDR3 bases are TGTGCCATCGGGAGGGACACGCCGGACCGGTACTTC. Encoded protein: CAIGRDTPDRYF.

The chain recombines TRBV7-9 with TRBJ2-7; D is perhaps TRBD1 or TRBD2 (6 bases each). The CDR3 spans 17 residues. Germline V CDR1 and CDR2: SEHNR, FQNEAQ (reference sequence). With 5 bases removed from V and 6 bases from J, the gap between germline ends came to 26 bases. The CDR3 nucleotides are TGTGCCAGCAGCCCCTTTGGCAGGGGAGGCCGGTTGAGCGAGCAGTACTTC. Its protein is CASSPFGRGGRLSEQYF.

The chain is built from TRBV12-3 or TRBV12-4 and TRBJ2-3; 7 positions match TRBD1. The CDR3 loop spans 16 amino acids. V shed 3 bases, J shed 3 bases, and the junction held 9 bases outside the gene matches. For the CDR3, the DNA is TGTGCCAGCAGTTTGTTTCCTGACAGGGTGACAGATACGCAGTATTTT. Its translation: CASSLFPDRVTDTQYF.

This clonotype was observed a handful of times. The gene calls are TRBV5-1 and TRBJ2-3, with D unclear. Germline values: CDR1 SGHRS, CDR2 YFSETQ. The ends were cut back, 4 bases at V and 4 bases at J, with 22 bases in the middle. The CDR3 sequence is 17 residues long. In DNA, the CDR3 is TGCGCCAGCAGCCACGGTACGGCGGTTCTCGGCGCAGATACGCAGTATTTT. Protein: CASSHGTAVLGADTQYF.

This clonotype was seen ten or more times. V is TRBV29-1 and J is TRBJ2-1; TRBD2 aligns across 8 bases. Per the germline V gene, CDR1 is SQVTM and CDR2 is ANQGSEA. V dropped 1 base and J dropped 7; count of bases not matched to a gene: 9. The CDR3 contains 15 residues. CDR3 in amino acids: CSVEAWLAGENEQFF. The CDR3, as DNA: TGCAGCGTTGAAGCGTGGCTAGCGGGTGAAAATGAGCAGTTCTTC.

The chain carries TRBV3-1 and TRBJ2-1; D gene ambiguous. Deletions cut 0 bases from V and 3 bases from J, with 18 bases between. The CDR3 runs 18 residues. The germline gives CDR1 LGHDT, CDR2 YNNKEL (reference sequence). CDR3 DNA sequence: TGTGCCAGCAGCCAAGATAGGTGGCTGACCTTAGGCTACAATGAGCAGTTCTTC. Residues: CASSQDRWLTLGYNEQFF.

This clonotype was detected many times. The chain has TRBV27 and TRBJ1-5; 9 nucleotides line up with TRBD1. This CDR3 is built from 14 residues. Trimming removed 6 bases from V and 3 bases from J; junction bases left unmatched: 3. From germline, CDR1 is MNHEY and CDR2 SMNVEV (reference sequence). The CDR3 DNA follows: TGTGCCAGCAGCAACAGGGGGCCCAATCAGCCCCAGCATTTT. Its protein product is CASSNRGPNQPQHF.

This clonotype was picked up a small number of times. The chain joins TRBV18 to TRBJ2-1; 11 nucleotides agree with TRBD2. This CDR3 has 17 residues. Germline CDR1 is KGHSH and CDR2 is LQKENI. V lost 0 bases, J lost 7 bases, and 8 bases stayed unmatched. CDR3 loop: CASSPPLNSGRGNEQFF. The CDR3 nucleotides read TGTGCCAGCTCACCACCGCTGAATAGCGGGAGGGGAAATGAGCAGTTCTTC.

J is TRBJ2-5 and V is TRBV10-3; tentatively, D is TRBD1 (5 bases). Trimming left V 4 bases short and J 5 bases short, with 11 bases between. The CDR3 runs to 13 residues. In germline, CDR1 is ENHRY, CDR2 SYGVKD. The chain's CDR3 is CAISGVGRETQYF. The DNA of the CDR3 is TGTGCCATCAGTGGTGTGGGGCGGGAGACCCAGTACTTC.

V gene TRBV18 combines with J gene TRBJ2-2; D is unresolved. The ends were cut back, 1 base at V and 5 bases at J, with 11 bases in the middle. The CDR3 extends over 15 amino acids. Germline loops: CDR1 KGHSH, CDR2 LQKENI. DNA of the CDR3: TGTGCCAGCTCACCACTTATCACAGAGACCGGGGAGCTGTTTTTT. Its translation: CASSPLITETGELFF.

This clonotype has more than one count but fewer than ten. The chain uses TRBV12-3 or TRBV12-4 and TRBJ2-7, with TRBD1 as a possible D gene (5 bases). The CDR3 totals 15 residues. V gave up 6 bases and J gave up 2 bases, with 17 bases separating them. CDR3 loop: CASSRGTGVTYEQYF. The CDR3 DNA is TGTGCCAGCAGCCGCGGCACAGGTGTAACCTACGAGCAGTACTTC.

This clonotype has just a few counts. The chain has TRBV12-5 and TRBJ2-6, with D possibly being TRBD2 (5 bases). CDR3 length equals 17 residues. V lost 7 bases and J 0 bases, leaving 16 bases between the germline ends. Germline values: CDR1 LGHNT, CDR2 FRNRAP. Here the CDR3 DNA reads TGTGCTAGTGCCGGACTCACCAGAGACTCTGGGGCCAACGTCCTGACTTTC. This sequence encodes CASAGLTRDSGANVLTF.

This clonotype was recorded many times. The chain has TRBV5-6 and TRBJ2-3, with 15 bases that match TRBD2. CDR3 length equals 17 residues. Germline trimming cut 2 bases from V and 5 bases from J; bases unmatched to any gene: 6. Germline loops: CDR1 SGHDT, CDR2 YYEEEE. In DNA form, the CDR3 reads TGTGCCAGCAGCTTCGGACTAGCGGGGGGGCTAGGAGATACGCAGTATTTT. It encodes CASSFGLAGGLGDTQYF.

This clonotype has only a few counts. V usage is TRBV6-4 and J usage is TRBJ2-3; 7 bases fit TRBD2. V dropped 2 bases and J dropped 7; count of bases not matched to a gene: 6. Germline loops: CDR1 MRHNA, CDR2 SNTAGT. The CDR3 extends over 14 amino acids. CDR3 protein: CASSDGGGGNTQYF. CDR3 DNA: TGTGCCAGCAGTGACGGCGGGGGTGGAAATACGCAGTATTTT.

The genes are TRBV7-6 and TRBJ2-3, with D unclear. This CDR3 comprises 15 residues. With 1 base removed from V and 4 bases from J, the gap between germline ends came to 12 bases. Germline CDR1 SGHVS, CDR2 FNYEAQ. CDR3 in DNA: TGTGCCAGCAGCTTAGAAGGCCGCCCGGCAGATACGCAGTATTTT. This codes for CASSLEGRPADTQYF.